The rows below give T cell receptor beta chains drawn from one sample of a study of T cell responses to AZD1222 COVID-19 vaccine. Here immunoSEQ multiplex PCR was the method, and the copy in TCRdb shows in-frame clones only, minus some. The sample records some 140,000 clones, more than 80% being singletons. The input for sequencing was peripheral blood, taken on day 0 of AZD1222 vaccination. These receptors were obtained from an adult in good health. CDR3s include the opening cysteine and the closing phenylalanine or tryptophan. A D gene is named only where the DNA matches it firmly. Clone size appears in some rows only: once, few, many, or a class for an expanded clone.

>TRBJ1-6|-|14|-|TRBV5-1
CASSLGTLNSPLHF
TGCGCCAGCAGCCTCGGGACACTTAATTCACCCCTCCACTTT
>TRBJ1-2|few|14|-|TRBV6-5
CASRSAALNYGYTF
TGTGCCAGCAGGTCAGCGGCCCTAAACTATGGCTACACCTTC
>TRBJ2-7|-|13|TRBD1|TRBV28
CASSGDSLYEQYF
TGTGCCAGCAGTGGGGACAGCCTCTACGAGCAGTACTTC
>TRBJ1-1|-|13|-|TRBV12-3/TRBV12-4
CASSLSAHTEAFF
TGTGCCAGCAGTTTATCAGCTCACACTGAAGCTTTCTTT
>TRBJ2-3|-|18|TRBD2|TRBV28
CASSSPGAGGAASDTQYF
TGTGCCAGCAGTTCCCCGGGAGCGGGGGGTGCCGCGTCAGATACGCAGTATTTT
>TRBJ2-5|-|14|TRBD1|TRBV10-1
CASSTGVGMETQYF
TGCGCCAGCAGTACAGGGGTTGGGATGGAGACCCAGTACTTC
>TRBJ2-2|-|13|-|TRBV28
CASSTMGGGELFF
TGTGCCAGCAGCACCATGGGGGGCGGGGAGCTGTTTTTT
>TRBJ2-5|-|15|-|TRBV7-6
CASSRRGTMQETQYF
TGTGCCAGCAGCCGTCGTGGTACTATGCAAGAGACCCAGTACTTC
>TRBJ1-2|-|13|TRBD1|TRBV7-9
CASSPATGVGYTF
TGTGCCAGCAGCCCGGCCACAGGGGTCGGCTACACCTTC
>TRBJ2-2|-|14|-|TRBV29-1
CSVEEGGWSGELFF
TGCAGCGTTGAGGAGGGCGGGTGGTCCGGGGAGCTGTTTTTT
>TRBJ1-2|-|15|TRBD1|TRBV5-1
CASSPWTGDNYGYTF
TGCGCCAGCAGCCCATGGACAGGGGATAATTATGGCTACACCTTC